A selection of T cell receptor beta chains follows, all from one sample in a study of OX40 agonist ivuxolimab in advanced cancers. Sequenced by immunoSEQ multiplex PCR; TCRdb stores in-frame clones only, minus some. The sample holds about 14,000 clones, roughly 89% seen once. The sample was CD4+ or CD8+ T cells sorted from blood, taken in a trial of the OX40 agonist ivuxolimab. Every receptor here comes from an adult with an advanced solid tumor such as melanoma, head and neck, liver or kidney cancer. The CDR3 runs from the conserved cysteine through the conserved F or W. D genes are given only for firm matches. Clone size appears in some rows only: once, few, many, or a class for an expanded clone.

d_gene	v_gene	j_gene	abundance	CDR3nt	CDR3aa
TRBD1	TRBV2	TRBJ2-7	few	TGTGCCAGCAATGGGAGAGGGGACAGGGATGACGAGCAGTACTTC	CASNGRGDRDDEQYF
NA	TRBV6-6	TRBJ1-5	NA	TGTGCCAGCAGCCCAGGGGCGCATCAGCCCCAGCATTTT	CASSPGAHQPQHF
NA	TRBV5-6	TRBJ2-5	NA	TGTGCCAGCAGCTTGGGCGGAGTGGAGACCCAGTACTTC	CASSLGGVETQYF
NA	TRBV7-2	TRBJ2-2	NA	TGTGCCAGCAGCTTAGGCAAAATAGGCACCGGGGAGCTGTTTTTT	CASSLGKIGTGELFF
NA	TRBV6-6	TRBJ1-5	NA	TGTGCCAGCAGTTACGGGGGGGCTCAGCCCCAGCATTTT	CASSYGGAQPQHF
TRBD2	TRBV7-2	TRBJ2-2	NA	TGTGCCGTCCGACTAGCGGGGGCCAACACCGGGGAGCTGTTTTTT	CAVRLAGANTGELFF
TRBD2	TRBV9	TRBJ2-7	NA	TGTGCCAGCAGCGTCGGGGCTTCGGGGGGGCTTTACGAGCAGTACTTC	CASSVGASGGLYEQYF
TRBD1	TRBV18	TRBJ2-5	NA	TGTGCCAGCTCCAATCCGGGACAGATAAACCAAGAGACCCAGTACTTC	CASSNPGQINQETQYF
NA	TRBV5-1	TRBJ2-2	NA	TGCGCCAGCAGCTTCACCGGGGAGCTGTTTTTT	CASSFTGELFF
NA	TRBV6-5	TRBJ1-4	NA	TGTGCCAGCAGTAATACAGGGTTCGGTGAAAAACTGTTTTTT	CASSNTGFGEKLFF
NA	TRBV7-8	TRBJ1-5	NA	TGTGCCAGCAGCAGCGGCGGGGCACGGCAGCCCCAGCATTTT	CASSSGGARQPQHF
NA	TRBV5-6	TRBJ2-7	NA	TGTGCCAGCAGCTTGGAACAGGGTTACGAGCAGTACTTC	CASSLEQGYEQYF
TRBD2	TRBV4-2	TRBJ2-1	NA	TGTGCCAGCAGCCAAGGGGTAGGGACTAGCAGCTACAATGAGCAGTTCTTC	CASSQGVGTSSYNEQFF
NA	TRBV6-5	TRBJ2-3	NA	TGTGCCAGCAGTAAATTAATTGGCCTTTATACGCAGTATTTT	CASSKLIGLYTQYF
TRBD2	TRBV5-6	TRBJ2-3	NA	TGTGCCAGCAGGCTCACTAGCGGCACAGATACGCAGTATTTT	CASRLTSGTDTQYF
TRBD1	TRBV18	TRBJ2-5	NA	TGTGCCAGCTCAACGGGACAGGGTTCCTGGGAGCAGTACTTC	CASSTGQGSWEQYF
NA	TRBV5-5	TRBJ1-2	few	TGTGCCAGCAGCTTGGGGGCGTTAATGTATGGCTACACCTTC	CASSLGALMYGYTF
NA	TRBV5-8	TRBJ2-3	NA	TGTGCCAGCAGCTTGGTTCGGCAGGCGAGCACAGATACGCAGTATTTT	CASSLVRQASTDTQYF
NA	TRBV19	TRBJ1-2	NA	TGTGCCAGTACCACAAAGACGTCAGGGGACGGCTATGGCTACACCTTC	CASTTKTSGDGYGYTF
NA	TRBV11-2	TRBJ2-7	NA	TGTGCCAGCAGCCCCCCGGCGCCAGCAGAGTACTTC	CASSPPAPAEYF